This TCR beta chain emerged from a study of blood T cell repertoires in COVID-19. Study context: The origin of the acute and convalescent COVID-19 samples was the United States, Italy and Spain. The cDNA or gDNA used as material had been derived from T cells, B-cell-depleted T cells, or PBMCs.

The table lists this clone with a count of one. The authors' processing: Using reference gene primer amplification, nucleated cell counts were estimated. Sequencing was performed with immunoSEQ multiplex PCR; in TCRdb, only in-frame clones are kept and a portion is missing. V, J and clone size are taken as reported in that table, and D and trimming were inferred from the DNA itself. Of 30,000 to 45,000 clones detected, about 83% appear once; the ten largest clones hold 2%. The CDR3 extends over 14 amino acids. In germline, CDR1 is KGHSH, CDR2 LQKENI. J lost 7 bases, V lost 3 bases, and 2 bases had no gene match.

The rearrangement links TRBV18 to TRBJ1-5; 11 bases fit TRBD1. The clonotype comes from a man in his 60s with active COVID-19. Sequencing input: peripheral blood. Here the CDR3 DNA reads TGTGCCAGCTCACCGGACAGGGGGCAGCAGCCCCAGCATTTT. Amino acids: CASSPDRGQQPQHF.